A selection of T cell receptor beta chains follows, all from one sample in a study of tumor-infiltrating lymphocytes in primary liver carcinoma. TCRdb passed the multiplex PCR reads through MiXCR, listing each CDR3 protein once. The table has 100,000 to 150,000 distinct CDR3 sequences, approximately 64% seen once; the top ten hold 7.5% to 9%. The sequenced material came from liver tumor tissue from sampling region 3. Source of these receptors: a woman between 55 and 75 years old with primary liver carcinoma and hepatitis B virus infection. CDR3s include the opening cysteine and the closing phenylalanine or tryptophan. D genes are given only for firm matches. Size values are once, few and many counts, or a class for expanded clones, and some rows have none.

V gene	clone size	D gene	J gene	CDR3 DNA	CDR3 protein
TRBV28	.	.	TRBJ1-1	TGTGCCAGCAGTTCCCCCGGGGGGAACACTGGAGCTTTCTTT	CASSSPGGNTGAFF
TRBV30	.	TRBD2	TRBJ2-2	TGTGCCTGGAGTGTACGCCCTAGCGGGGCCAACCGTCGAACCGGGGAGCTGTTTTTT	CAWSVRPSGANRRTGELFF
TRBV11-2	.	.	TRBJ2-5	TGTGCCAGCAGCCTAGCCGGGGGCGGGCGAGAGACCCAGAACTTC	CASSLAGGGRETQNF
TRBV11-3	.	.	TRBJ2-1	TGTGCCAGCAGCGCCGGGGGCTACAATGAACGGTTCTTC	CASSAGGYNERFF
TRBV29-1	medium-sized	TRBD2	TRBJ2-1	TGCAGCGTTGCAGGGACTAGCGGGAAGTATGAGCAGTTCTTC	CSVAGTSGKYEQFF
TRBV12-3/TRBV12-4	.	TRBD1	TRBJ2-1	TGTGCCAGCAGCCAGGGACAGGGTGGGATCTACAATGAGCAGTTCTTC	CASSQGQGGIYNEQFF
TRBV5-1	.	TRBD1	TRBJ2-1	TGCGCCAGCAGCCTGGGGACAGTGGCGGCGGCGGAGCAGTTCTTC	CASSLGTVAAAEQFF
TRBV6-5	once	TRBD2	TRBJ2-1	TGTGCCAGCGTTGATAGCGGGAGAGGAAGCTCCTTCAATGAGCAGTTCTTC	CASVDSGRGSSFNEQFF
TRBV15	.	.	TRBJ2-5	TGTGCCACCAGCAACGTTATAGCTATCCAGACCCAGTACTTC	CATSNVIAIQTQYF
TRBV7-9	many	TRBD1	TRBJ1-1	TGTGCCAGCAGCTTAAGGGCAGGGGGCGATGACACTGAAGCTTTCTTT	CASSLRAGGDDTEAFF
TRBV11-2	.	TRBD1	TRBJ1-1	TGTGCCAGCATCCTCGGACAGGGAGCGTCGTTTGAAGCTTTCTTT	CASILGQGASFEAFF
TRBV6-6	.	TRBD2	TRBJ2-5	TGTGCCAGCAGCAACCCACCGGCTAGCGGGACGGGAGAGACCCAGTACTTC	CASSNPPASGTGETQYF
TRBV5-4	.	.	TRBJ2-7	TGTGCCAGCAGCATGACGGGAGTCGACGAGCAGTACTTC	CASSMTGVDEQYF
TRBV28	few	.	TRBJ2-7	TGTGCCAGCAGTTTAGGAGGGGCGGGTAGCTACGAGCAGTACTTC	CASSLGGAGSYEQYF
TRBV5-1	few	TRBD2	TRBJ2-3	TGCGCCAGCAGCTGGGGGACTAGCGGGAGCGTCACAGATACGCAGTATTTT	CASSWGTSGSVTDTQYF
TRBV6-5	few	.	TRBJ2-7	TGTGCCAGCAGTTCAGGGAGTCGGACCTACGAGCAGTACTTC	CASSSGSRTYEQYF
TRBV5-4	few	TRBD2	TRBJ2-3	TGTGCCAGCAGCTCGAGCGGGAGGGTCGCAGATACGCAGTATTTT	CASSSSGRVADTQYF